Listed below are T cell receptor beta chains from one sample, sequenced in a study of blood T cell repertoires in COVID-19. Clones were sequenced by immunoSEQ multiplex PCR, and TCRdb holds only the in-frame ones, with some missing. This table has nearly 80,000 clones, roughly 80% appearing once. The sequenced sample consisted of peripheral blood. These receptors were obtained from a woman aged 70 to 79 with acute or convalescent COVID-19. The CDR3 runs from the conserved cysteine through the conserved F or W.

TRBJ2-3 | 15 | TRBV5-6 | CASSLVLAGIDTQYF
TRBJ2-5 | 14 | TRBV9 | CASSPRTSIVTQYF
TRBJ1-4 | 15 | TRBV7-2 | CASSLGGAELEKLFF
TRBJ2-3 | 16 | TRBV6-6 | CASSRKGGWGTDTQYF
TRBJ2-7 | 12 | TRBV3-1/TRBV3-2 | CASSHGLYEQYF
TRBJ1-1 | 14 | TRBV30 | CATTLGGMNTEAFF
TRBJ2-5 | 18 | TRBV5-6 | CASSRQGALYAYQETQYF
TRBJ2-1 | 11 | TRBV5-8 | CASSLVDEQFF
TRBJ1-1 | 18 | TRBV4-1 | CASSQGVLPKKWNTEAFF
TRBJ1-5 | 16 | TRBV5-6 | CASSFRGHYGNQPQHF
TRBJ2-7 | 15 | TRBV5-1 | CASSSGGTGNYEQYF
TRBJ1-1 | 12 | TRBV2 | CASRGSALEAFF
TRBJ2-3 | 15 | TRBV7-3 | CASSLAGGGGHTQYF
TRBJ1-5 | 13 | TRBV28 | CGVGTGLNQPQHF
TRBJ2-7 | 15 | TRBV3-1/TRBV3-2 | CASSQPGTSFIEQYF